This T cell receptor (beta chain) was documented in a study of blood T cell repertoires in COVID-19. Study-wide background: Samples representing acute and convalescent COVID-19 were sourced from the United States, Italy and Spain. T cells, B-cell-depleted T cells, or PBMCs provided the cDNA or gDNA that served as material.

This clone was seen a handful of times. Method: immunoSEQ multiplex PCR; TCRdb's copy keeps in-frame clones and lacks some. Of 240,000 or so clones listed, about 90% are singletons. Sequenced input: peripheral blood. The receptor's source is a man between 60 and 75 years old who had recovered from COVID-19.

This CDR3 reads CASRLIPGQGTQPQHF. The DNA of the CDR3 is TGTGCCAGCAGGTTAATACCGGGACAGGGTACCCAGCCCCAGCATTTT. The genes are TRBV2 and TRBJ1-5; 9 positions match TRBD1. Per the germline V gene, CDR1 is SNHLY and CDR2 is FYNNEI. With V trimmed by 6 bases and J by 7 bases, 13 bases remained unmatched. The CDR3 spans 16 residues.